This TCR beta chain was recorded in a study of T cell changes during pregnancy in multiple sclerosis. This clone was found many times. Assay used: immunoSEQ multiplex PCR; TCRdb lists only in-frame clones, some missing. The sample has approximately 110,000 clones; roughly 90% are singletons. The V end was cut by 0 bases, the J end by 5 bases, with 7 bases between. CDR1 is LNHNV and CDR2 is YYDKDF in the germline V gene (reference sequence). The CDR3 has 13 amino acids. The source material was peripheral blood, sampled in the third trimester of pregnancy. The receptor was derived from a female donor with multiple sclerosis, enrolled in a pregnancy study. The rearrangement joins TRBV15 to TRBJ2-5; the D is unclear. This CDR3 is CATSRDPGETQYF. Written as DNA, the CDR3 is TGTGCCACCAGCAGAGATCCCGGGGAGACCCAGTACTTC. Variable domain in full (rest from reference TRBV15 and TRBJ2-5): DAMVIQNPRYQVTQFGKPVTLSCSQTLNHNVMYWYQQKSSQAPKLLFHYYDKDFNNEADTPDNFQSRRPNTSFCFLDIRSPGLGDTAMYLCATSRDPGETQYFGPGTRLLVL.